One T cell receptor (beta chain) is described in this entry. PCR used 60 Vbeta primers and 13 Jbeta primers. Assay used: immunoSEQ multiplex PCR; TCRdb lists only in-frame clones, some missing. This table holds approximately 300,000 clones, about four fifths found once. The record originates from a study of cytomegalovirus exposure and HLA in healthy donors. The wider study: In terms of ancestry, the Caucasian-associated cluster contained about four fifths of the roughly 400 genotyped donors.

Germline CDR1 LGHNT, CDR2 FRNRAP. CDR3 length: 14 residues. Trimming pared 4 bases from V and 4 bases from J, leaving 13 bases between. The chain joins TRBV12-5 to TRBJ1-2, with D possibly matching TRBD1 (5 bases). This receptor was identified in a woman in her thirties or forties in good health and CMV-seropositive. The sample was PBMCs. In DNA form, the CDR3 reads TGTGCTAGTGGTTCGGACACCCTCGCCTATGGCTACACCTTC. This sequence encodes CASGSDTLAYGYTF. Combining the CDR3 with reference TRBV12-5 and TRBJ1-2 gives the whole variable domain DARVTQTPRHKVTEMGQEVTMRCQPILGHNTVFWYRQTMMQGLELLAYFRNRAPLDDSGMPKDRFSAEMPDATLATLKIQPSEPRDSAVYFCASGSDTLAYGYTFGSGTRLTVV.